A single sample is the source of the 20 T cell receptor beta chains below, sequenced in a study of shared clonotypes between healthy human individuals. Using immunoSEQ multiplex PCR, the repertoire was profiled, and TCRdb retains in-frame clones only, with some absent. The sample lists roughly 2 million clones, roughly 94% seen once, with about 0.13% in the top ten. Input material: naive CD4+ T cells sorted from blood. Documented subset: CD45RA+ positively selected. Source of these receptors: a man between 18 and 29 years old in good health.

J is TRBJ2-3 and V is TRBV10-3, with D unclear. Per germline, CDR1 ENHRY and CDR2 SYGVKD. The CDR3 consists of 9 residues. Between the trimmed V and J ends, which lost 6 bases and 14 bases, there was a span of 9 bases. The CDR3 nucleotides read TGTGCCATCAGGAAATGTTGGTATTTT. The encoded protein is CAIRKCWYF.

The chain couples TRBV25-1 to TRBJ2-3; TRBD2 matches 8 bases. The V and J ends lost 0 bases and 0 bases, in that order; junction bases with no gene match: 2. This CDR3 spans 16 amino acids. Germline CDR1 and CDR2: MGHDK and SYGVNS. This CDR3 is CASSEYKRGSTDTQYF. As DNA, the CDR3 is TGTGCCAGCAGTGAATACAAGCGGGGGAGCACAGATACGCAGTATTTT.

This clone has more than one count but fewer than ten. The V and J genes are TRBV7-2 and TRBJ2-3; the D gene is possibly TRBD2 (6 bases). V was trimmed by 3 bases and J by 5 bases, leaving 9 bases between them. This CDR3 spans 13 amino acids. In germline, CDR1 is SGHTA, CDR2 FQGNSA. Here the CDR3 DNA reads TGTGCCAGCAGCTTTAGCGGAGGAGATACGCAGTATTTT. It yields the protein CASSFSGGDTQYF.

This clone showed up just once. CDR3 coding DNA: TGTGCCAGCTCACAAGAGGGCACGAACTATGGCTACACCTTC. Amino acid sequence: CASSQEGTNYGYTF. The chain carries TRBV18 and TRBJ1-2; D not certain. Germline loops: CDR1 KGHSH, CDR2 LQKENI. Trimming stripped 4 bases from V and 2 bases from J, with 11 bases between. CDR3 length: 14 residues.

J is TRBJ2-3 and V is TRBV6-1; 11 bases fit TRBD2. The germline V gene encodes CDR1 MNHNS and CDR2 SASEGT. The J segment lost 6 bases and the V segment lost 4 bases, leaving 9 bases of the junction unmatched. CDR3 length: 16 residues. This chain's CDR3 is CASSGRLAGMADTQYF. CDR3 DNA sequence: TGTGCCAGCAGTGGCCGACTAGCGGGAATGGCGGATACGCAGTATTTT.

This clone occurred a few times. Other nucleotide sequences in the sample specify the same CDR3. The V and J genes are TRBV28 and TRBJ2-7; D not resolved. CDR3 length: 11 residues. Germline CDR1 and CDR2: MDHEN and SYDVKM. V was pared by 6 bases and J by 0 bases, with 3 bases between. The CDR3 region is CASSRSYEQYF. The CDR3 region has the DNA TGTGCCAGCAGCCGCTCCTACGAGCAGTACTTC.

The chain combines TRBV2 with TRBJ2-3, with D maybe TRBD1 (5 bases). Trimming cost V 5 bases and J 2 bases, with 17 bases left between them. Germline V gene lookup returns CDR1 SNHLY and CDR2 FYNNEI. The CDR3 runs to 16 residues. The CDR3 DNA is TGTGCCAGCAGTCGGGTTAGTGGGGCGCACACAGATACGCAGTATTTT. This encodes CASSRVSGAHTDTQYF.

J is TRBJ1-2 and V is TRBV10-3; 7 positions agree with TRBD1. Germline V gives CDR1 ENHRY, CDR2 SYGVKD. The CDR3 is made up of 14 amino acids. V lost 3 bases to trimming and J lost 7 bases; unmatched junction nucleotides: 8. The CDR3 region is CAISEKGAWSGYTF. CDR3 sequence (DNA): TGTGCCATCAGTGAAAAGGGGGCTTGGTCTGGCTACACCTTC.

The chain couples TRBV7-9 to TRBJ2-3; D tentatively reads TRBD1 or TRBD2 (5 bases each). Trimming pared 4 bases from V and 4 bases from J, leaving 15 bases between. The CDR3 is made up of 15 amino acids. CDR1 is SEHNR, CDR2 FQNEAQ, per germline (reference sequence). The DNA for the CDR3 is TGTGCCAGCAGCTCCAGGGATCGAGGGGCAGATACGCAGTATTTT. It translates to CASSSRDRGADTQYF.

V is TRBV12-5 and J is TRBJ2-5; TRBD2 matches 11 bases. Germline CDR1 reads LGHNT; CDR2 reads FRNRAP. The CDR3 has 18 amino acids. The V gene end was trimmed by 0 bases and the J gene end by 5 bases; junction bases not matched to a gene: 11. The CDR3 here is CASGLVTKLAGGRETQYF. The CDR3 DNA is TGTGCTAGTGGTTTGGTAACGAAATTAGCGGGAGGGAGGGAGACCCAGTACTTC.

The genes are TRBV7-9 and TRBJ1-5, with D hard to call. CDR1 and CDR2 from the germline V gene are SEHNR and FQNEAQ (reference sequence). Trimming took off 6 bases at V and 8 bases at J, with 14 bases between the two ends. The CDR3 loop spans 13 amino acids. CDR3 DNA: TGTGCCAGCAGTCGCGGACTGGCCGAGCCCCAGCATTTT. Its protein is CASSRGLAEPQHF.

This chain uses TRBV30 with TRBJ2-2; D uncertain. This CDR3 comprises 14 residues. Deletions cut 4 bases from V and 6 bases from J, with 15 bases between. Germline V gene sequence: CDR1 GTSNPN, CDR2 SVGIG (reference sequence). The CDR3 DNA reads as TGTGCCTGGAACGTTCGAACAGTAGCCGGGGAGCTGTTTTTT. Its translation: CAWNVRTVAGELFF.

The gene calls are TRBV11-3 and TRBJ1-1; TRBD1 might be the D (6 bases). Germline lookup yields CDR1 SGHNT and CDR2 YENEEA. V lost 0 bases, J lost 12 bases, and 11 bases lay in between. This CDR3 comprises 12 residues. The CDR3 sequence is CASSLDSGEPFF. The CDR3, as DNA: TGTGCCAGCAGCTTAGATTCAGGGGAACCTTTCTTT.

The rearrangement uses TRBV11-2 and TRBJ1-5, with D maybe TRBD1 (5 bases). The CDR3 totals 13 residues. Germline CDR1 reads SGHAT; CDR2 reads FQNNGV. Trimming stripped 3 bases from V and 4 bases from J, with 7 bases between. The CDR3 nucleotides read TGTGCCAGCAGCTTCGACAGAAATCAGCCCCAGCATTTT. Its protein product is CASSFDRNQPQHF. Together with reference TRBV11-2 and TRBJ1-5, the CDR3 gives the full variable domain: EAGVAQSPRYKIIEKRQSVAFWCNPISGHATLYWYQQILGQGPKLLIQFQNNGVVDDSQLPKDRFSAERLKGVDSTLKIQPAKLEDSAVYLCASSFDRNQPQHFGDGTRLSIL.

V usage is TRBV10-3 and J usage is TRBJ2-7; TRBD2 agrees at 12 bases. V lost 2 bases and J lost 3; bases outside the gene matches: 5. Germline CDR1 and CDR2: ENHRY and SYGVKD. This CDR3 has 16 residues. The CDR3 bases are TGTGCCATCAGTGAGAATTCGGGACTAGCGGGCTACGAGCAGTACTTC. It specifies CAISENSGLAGYEQYF.

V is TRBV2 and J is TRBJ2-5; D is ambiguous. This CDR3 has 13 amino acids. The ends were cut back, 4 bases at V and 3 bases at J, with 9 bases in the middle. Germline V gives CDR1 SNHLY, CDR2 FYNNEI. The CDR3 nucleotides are TGTGCCAGCAGTGTTGGCACCAAAGAGACCCAGTACTTC. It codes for CASSVGTKETQYF.

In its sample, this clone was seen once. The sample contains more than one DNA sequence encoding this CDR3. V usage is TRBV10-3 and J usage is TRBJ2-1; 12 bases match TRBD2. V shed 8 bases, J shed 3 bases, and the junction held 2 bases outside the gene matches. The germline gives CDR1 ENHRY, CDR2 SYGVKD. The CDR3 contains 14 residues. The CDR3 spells CAISTSGGYNEQFF. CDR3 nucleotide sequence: TGTGCCATCTCGACTAGCGGGGGCTACAATGAGCAGTTCTTC.

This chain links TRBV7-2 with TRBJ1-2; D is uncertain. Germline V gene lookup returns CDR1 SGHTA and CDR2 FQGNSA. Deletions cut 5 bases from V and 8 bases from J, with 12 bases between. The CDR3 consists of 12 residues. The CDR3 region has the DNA TGTGCCAGCAGCACCGGCGCGGGCGGCTACACCTTC. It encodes CASSTGAGGYTF.

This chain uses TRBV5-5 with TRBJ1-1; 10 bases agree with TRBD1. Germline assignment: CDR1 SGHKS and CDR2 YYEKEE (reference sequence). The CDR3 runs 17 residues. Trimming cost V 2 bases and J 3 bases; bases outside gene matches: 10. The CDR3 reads CASSFGTGAPRDTEAFF. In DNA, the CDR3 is TGTGCCAGCAGCTTCGGGACAGGGGCCCCCCGTGACACTGAAGCTTTCTTT.

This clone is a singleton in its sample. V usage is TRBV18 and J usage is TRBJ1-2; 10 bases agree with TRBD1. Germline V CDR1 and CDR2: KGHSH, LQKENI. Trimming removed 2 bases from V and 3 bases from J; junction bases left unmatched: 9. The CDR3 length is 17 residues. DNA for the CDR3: TGTGCCAGCTCACCAACCCTGGGGACAGGGGATTACTATGGCTACACCTTC. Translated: CASSPTLGTGDYYGYTF.